These 20 T cell receptor beta chains came from one sample sequenced in a study of cytomegalovirus exposure and HLA in healthy donors. The PCR used 60 Vbeta and 13 Jbeta primers. Here immunoSEQ multiplex PCR was the method, and the copy in TCRdb shows in-frame clones only, minus some. The repertoire has 140,000 to 150,000 clones, 75% of them found once; the top ten carry 7%. Sequenced material: PBMCs. These receptor sequences come from a man under 40 in good health and CMV-seronegative.

Concerning this clone: Compared with germline, one end of the junction differs, possibly owing to a read error. J is TRBJ2-6 and V is TRBV7-6; TRBD2 matches at 14 bases. The CDR3 runs to 18 residues. CDR1 SGHVS and CDR2 FNYEAQ come from the germline V gene. CDR3 sequence: CASSRGLAGGSGANGLTF. The CDR3 nucleotides read TGTGCCAGCAGCCGCGGACTAGCGGGAGGCTCTGGGGCCAACGGCCTGACTTTC.

The chain uses TRBV9 and TRBJ1-2; D is unclear. From germline, CDR1 is SGDLS and CDR2 YYNGEE. With 0 bases removed from V and 6 bases from J, the gap between germline ends came to 9 bases. The CDR3 extends over 13 amino acids. CDR3 bases: TGTGCCAGCAGCGTAGCTCCTTTCGATGGCTACACCTTC. Residues: CASSVAPFDGYTF.

This chain links TRBV2 with TRBJ2-7; 11 bases agree with TRBD1. The J segment lost 5 bases and the V segment lost 7 bases, leaving 7 bases of the junction unmatched. This CDR3 is 14 amino acids long. CDR1 and CDR2 (germline): SNHLY, FYNNEI. CDR3 protein: CASTRTGGENEQYF. The CDR3 DNA is TGTGCCAGCACTCGGACAGGGGGCGAGAACGAGCAGTACTTC. Filled out from reference TRBV2 and TRBJ2-7, the complete variable domain reads EPEVTQTPSHQVTQMGQEVILRCVPISNHLYFYWYRQILGQKVEFLVSFYNNEISEKSEIFDDQFSVERPDGSNFTLKIRSTKLEDSAMYFCASTRTGGENEQYFGPGTRLTVT.

The sample holds a few counts of this clone. The chain couples TRBV25-1 to TRBJ2-3; no reliable D call. Germline assignment: CDR1 MGHDK and CDR2 SYGVNS. The V end lost 3 bases, the J end lost 0 bases, and 7 bases lay between the germline ends. The CDR3 covers 14 residues. The CDR3 DNA reads as TGTGCCAGCAGTGATTGGCTCAGCACAGATACGCAGTATTTT. Protein: CASSDWLSTDTQYF. Full variable domain (rest looked up from reference TRBV25-1 and TRBJ2-3): EADIYQTPRYLVIGTGKKITLECSQTMGHDKMYWYQQDPGMELHLIHYSYGVNSTEKGDLSSESTVSRIRTEHFPLTLESARPSHTSQYLCASSDWLSTDTQYFGPGTRLTVL.

The chain uses TRBV28 and TRBJ1-2, with 8 bases fitting TRBD1. The CDR3 is made up of 14 amino acids. The V gene's germline CDR1 is MDHEN and CDR2 SYDVKM. Trimming at V came to 8 bases and at J to 0 bases, leaving 5 bases not matched to a gene. The CDR3 DNA reads TGTGCCAGCGGGCAGGGGGCGGCTAACTATGGCTACACCTTC. This translates into CASGQGAANYGYTF.

The gene calls are TRBV9 and TRBJ2-3, with TRBD1 matching over 7 bases. J gave up 3 bases and V 6 bases, and 4 bases lay outside the gene matches. There are 13 residues in the CDR3. Germline V gives CDR1 SGDLS, CDR2 YYNGEE. CDR3 bases: TGTGCCAGCAAAGGGGGCGGGACAGATACGCAGTATTTT. The encoded protein is CASKGGGTDTQYF.

V and J are TRBV27 and TRBJ1-1, with D hard to call. The CDR3 covers 13 residues. Germline assignment: CDR1 MNHEY and CDR2 SMNVEV (reference sequence). Trimming took off 3 bases at V and 2 bases at J, with 7 bases between the two ends. CDR3 region: CASSFSPNTEAFF. The CDR3 DNA is TGTGCCAGCAGTTTCTCTCCTAACACTGAAGCTTTCTTT.

The V call is TRBV5-1, the J call TRBJ1-1, with 9 positions matching TRBD1. V shed 4 bases and J 4 bases; nucleotides not matched to a gene: 8. Germline V gene data show CDR1 as SGHRS and CDR2 as YFSETQ. There are 15 residues in the CDR3. The CDR3: CASSRDRVRGTEAFF. The CDR3 coding sequence is TGCGCCAGCAGCAGGGACAGGGTTCGGGGCACTGAAGCTTTCTTT.

The rearrangement uses TRBV9 and TRBJ2-5; 8 bases are a match to TRBD2. Germline V gene data show CDR1 as SGDLS and CDR2 as YYNGEE. The CDR3 is made up of 19 amino acids. The trim removed 4 bases at V and 0 bases at J, leaving 17 bases unmatched. In DNA, the CDR3 is TGTGCCAGCAGCTTTCCGGTTGAAGCGGGGGTTAGGTACCAAGAGACCCAGTACTTC. It specifies CASSFPVEAGVRYQETQYF. Combining the CDR3 with reference TRBV9 and TRBJ2-5 gives the whole variable domain DSGVTQTPKHLITATGQRVTLRCSPRSGDLSVYWYQQSLDQGLQFLIQYYNGEERAKGNILERFSAQQFPDLHSELNLSSLELGDSALYFCASSFPVEAGVRYQETQYFGPGTRLLVL.

The chain employs TRBV12-1 and TRBJ2-3; TRBD1 is the table's D call, not checked against the DNA. TRBV12-1 is an annotated pseudogene. The CDR3 spans 14 residues. The CDR3 spells CASTTDRITDTQYF. The CDR3 DNA sequence: TGTGCCAGCACTACGGACAGGATCACAGATACGCAGTATTTT.

The chain uses TRBV7-2 and TRBJ2-7; D is uncertain. This CDR3 has 13 amino acids. With 4 bases removed from V and 0 bases from J, the gap between germline ends came to 7 bases. Germline CDR1 reads SGHTA; CDR2 reads FQGNSA. This chain's CDR3 is CASSSSDSYEQYF. For the CDR3, the DNA is TGTGCCAGCAGCTCAAGCGACTCCTACGAGCAGTACTTC.

A few counts support this clone. The chain carries TRBV29-1 and TRBJ1-1; 7 bases line up with TRBD1. The ends lost 7 bases at V and 4 bases at J; junction bases unmatched: 9. The CDR3 runs to 13 residues. Germline V CDR1 and CDR2: SQVTM, ANQGSEA. CDR3 amino acids: CSAGDRPITEAFF. In DNA, the CDR3 is TGCAGCGCTGGGGACAGACCTATCACTGAAGCTTTCTTT.

The chain uses TRBV27 and TRBJ1-5; possible D gene TRBD1, 6 bases. The V gene's germline CDR1 is MNHEY and CDR2 SMNVEV (reference sequence). The CDR3 spans 15 residues. V dropped 5 bases and J dropped 6 bases, with 17 bases sitting between them. The CDR3 nucleotides are TGTGCCAGCAGTCCACAGGGAGGGATCGGTCAGCCCCAGCATTTT. Its translation is CASSPQGGIGQPQHF.

The V gene is TRBV15, the J gene TRBJ2-7; D perhaps matches TRBD1 (6 bases). V was trimmed by 0 bases and J by 6 bases, leaving 24 bases between them. The length of the CDR3 is 18 residues. Germline V gene lookup returns CDR1 LNHNV and CDR2 YYDKDF (reference sequence). As DNA, the CDR3 is TGTGCCACCAGCAGAGAGGGCAGGGGTTCCACCAGTCGATCCGAGCAGTACTTC. Amino acid sequence: CATSREGRGSTSRSEQYF.

The V and J genes are TRBV9 and TRBJ1-2; 8 positions match TRBD1. The V segment lost 3 bases and the J segment 2 bases; nucleotides outside the gene matches: 3. Per the germline V gene, CDR1 is SGDLS and CDR2 is YYNGEE. The CDR3 runs 14 residues. CDR3 loop: CASSAGQGNYGYTF. In DNA, the CDR3 is TGTGCCAGCAGCGCCGGACAGGGAAACTATGGCTACACCTTC. Full variable domain (outside the CDR3, taken from reference TRBV9 and TRBJ1-2): DSGVTQTPKHLITATGQRVTLRCSPRSGDLSVYWYQQSLDQGLQFLIQYYNGEERAKGNILERFSAQQFPDLHSELNLSSLELGDSALYFCASSAGQGNYGYTFGSGTRLTVV.

The V call is TRBV10-3, the J call TRBJ1-2, with 8 bases that match TRBD1. The CDR3 totals 12 residues. CDR1 is ENHRY and CDR2 is SYGVKD in the germline V gene. Unmatched junction bases numbered 7, after V lost 10 bases and J lost 6 bases. Here the CDR3 DNA reads TGTGCCAACAGGGGGGGTAAGGATGGCTACACCTTC. It is translated as CANRGGKDGYTF.

This chain links TRBV6-1 with TRBJ1-5, with TRBD1 as a possible D gene (6 bases). Trimming pared 6 bases from V and 5 bases from J, leaving 11 bases between. CDR1 MNHNS and CDR2 SASEGT come from the germline V gene. The CDR3 has 13 amino acids. The CDR3 loop reads CASRIEGDQPQHF. The CDR3 DNA reads as TGTGCCAGCAGAATAGAGGGGGATCAGCCCCAGCATTTT.

This clone has more than one count but fewer than ten. The J gene is TRBJ1-6, the V gene TRBV9, with D unclear. V shed 3 bases and J shed 2 bases, with 9 bases lying between them. The CDR3 has 15 amino acids. Per germline, CDR1 SGDLS and CDR2 YYNGEE. The CDR3 reads CASSAVQAYNSPLHF. The CDR3, as DNA: TGTGCCAGCAGCGCGGTTCAGGCCTATAATTCACCCCTCCACTTT.

In DNA, the CDR3 is TGCGCCAGCAGCCGAGACCTGCTAGCGGGGACTACGTACTCCTACGAGCAGTACTTC. Protein sequence: CASSRDLLAGTTYSYEQYF. The chain carries TRBV4-1 and TRBJ2-7; the match to TRBD2 covers 9 bases. CDR1 is MGHRA, CDR2 YSYEKL, per germline. The J segment lost 0 bases and the V segment lost 4 bases, leaving 16 bases of the junction unmatched. The CDR3 extends over 19 amino acids.

The chain is built from TRBV6-4 and TRBJ2-1; 9 positions match TRBD2. The CDR3 has 14 amino acids. V lost 3 bases and J lost 9; bases outside the gene matches: 6. CDR1 and CDR2 from the germline V gene are MRHNA and SNTAGT. CDR3 loop: CASSERGGPGEQFF. DNA for the CDR3: TGTGCCAGCAGTGAGCGGGGGGGCCCCGGTGAGCAGTTCTTC.